This TCR beta chain was recovered during a study of technical replicates of blood from several donors. In germline, CDR1 is SGHRS, CDR2 YFSETQ. The CDR3 has 16 residues. The V gene end was trimmed by 2 bases and the J gene end by 0 bases; junction bases not matched to a gene: 2. TCRdb's copy holds only in-frame clones and misses some; the assay was immunoSEQ multiplex PCR. In the table there are approximately 49,000 clones, about 93% of which are singletons. Sequencing was carried out using PBMCs. This TCR was recovered from a human donor in good health. Some clones in this sample may be carry-over from other donors' samples. The V gene is TRBV5-1, the J gene TRBJ2-1; 10 bases fit TRBD2. The CDR3 region is CASSFPSGGSYNEQFF. DNA for the CDR3: TGCGCCAGCAGCTTCCCTAGCGGGGGCTCCTACAATGAGCAGTTCTTC.